Each of the 30 T cell receptor beta chains below was sequenced from the same sample in a study of a mutant IDH1 vaccine in newly diagnosed glioma. Antigens for these TCRs are unknown. Stated time point: week 35, safety follow-up. Each dose delivered 300 ug of mutant IDH1 20-mer peptide subcutaneously with imiquimod. TCRdb's copy holds only in-frame clones and misses some; the assay was immunoSEQ multiplex PCR. Here the sample spans 35,000 to 50,000 clones, approximately 92% being singletons. The sequences come from PBMCs, collected from a glioma patient whose treatment included an IDH1 peptide vaccine. All receptors derive from a man aged 50-59 years with glioma.

The V gene is TRBV21-1, the J gene TRBJ1-3; the table's TRBD1 call for D was not verified on the DNA. TRBV21-1 is a pseudogene locus. The CDR3 spans 16 residues. This chain's CDR3 is CASTKGVLPSGNTIYF. CDR3 DNA sequence: TGTGCCAGCACTAAAGGGGTACTTCCCTCTGGAAACACCATATATTTT.

This clone was observed a single time. The genes are TRBV7-2 and TRBJ2-5, with 7 bases aligning to TRBD1. Germline CDR1 and CDR2: SGHTA and FQGNSA. V was clipped by 1 base and J by 5 bases; unmatched bases: 7. CDR3 length: 15 residues. The CDR3 DNA reads TGTGCCAGCAGCTTAGGTGACAGGGTAGGGGAGACCCAGTACTTC. Translated, it gives CASSLGDRVGETQYF.

The chain joins TRBV19 to TRBJ1-2; the D is unclear. The CDR3 has 12 amino acids. CDR1 LNHDA and CDR2 SQIVND come from the germline V gene (reference sequence). V lost 5 bases, J lost 7 bases, and 11 bases lay in between. CDR3 nucleotide sequence: TGTGCCAGTAGTCGGCTTTTGGGTGGCTACACCTTC. This codes for CASSRLLGGYTF. Based on the CDR3 plus reference TRBV19 and TRBJ1-2, the full variable domain is DGGITQSPKYLFRKEGQNVTLSCEQNLNHDAMYWYRQDPGQGLRLIYYSQIVNDFQKGDIAEGYSVSREKKESFPLTVTSAQKNPTAFYLCASSRLLGGYTFGSGTRLTVV.

This rearrangement joins TRBV9 to TRBJ1-1; D unclear. There are 14 residues in the CDR3. The V end was cut by 0 bases, the J end by 1 base, with 7 bases between. The V gene's germline CDR1 is SGDLS and CDR2 YYNGEE. CDR3 sequence: CASSVAYRNTEAFF. CDR3 in DNA: TGTGCCAGCAGCGTAGCCTATCGGAACACTGAAGCTTTCTTT. Complete variable domain (other parts from reference TRBV9 and TRBJ1-1): DSGVTQTPKHLITATGQRVTLRCSPRSGDLSVYWYQQSLDQGLQFLIQYYNGEERAKGNILERFSAQQFPDLHSELNLSSLELGDSALYFCASSVAYRNTEAFFGQGTRLTVV.

The chain links TRBV29-1 to TRBJ2-4; no reliable D call. CDR1 is SQVTM, CDR2 ANQGSEA, per germline. The CDR3 length is 13 residues. V shed 7 bases and J shed 1 base, with 11 bases lying between them. The DNA for the CDR3 is TGCAGCGCCCGCCCTGGGGCCAAAAACATTCAGTACTTC. Protein sequence: CSARPGAKNIQYF.

This chain joins TRBV19 and TRBJ1-2, with 8 bases that match TRBD1. The trim removed 1 base at V and 6 bases at J, leaving 16 bases unmatched. Germline values: CDR1 LNHDA, CDR2 SQIVND (reference sequence). This CDR3 has 18 amino acids. The CDR3, as DNA: TGTGCCAGTAGTATAGTAGGGCGGGCAGGGGGCAGTACGGATGGCTACACCTTC. Translating it yields CASSIVGRAGGSTDGYTF.

The chain is built from TRBV5-1 and TRBJ2-7, with no clear D. Trimming took 2 bases from V and 6 from J, leaving 6 bases between them. Germline CDR1 SGHRS, CDR2 YFSETQ. There are 11 residues in the CDR3. CDR3 residues: CASSFGVEQYF. The CDR3 region has the DNA TGCGCCAGCAGCTTTGGGGTCGAGCAGTACTTC.

This chain uses TRBV12-5 with TRBJ1-1, with 7 bases matching TRBD1. The CDR3 loop spans 16 amino acids. Germline V gene sequence: CDR1 LGHNT, CDR2 FRNRAP. V dropped 0 bases and J dropped 0; count of bases not matched to a gene: 4. The CDR3 nucleotides are TGTGCTAGTGGTTTGGTACGGGGACAGATGAACACTGAAGCTTTCTTT. Translated: CASGLVRGQMNTEAFF.

This sequence joins TRBV4-2 and TRBJ1-5, with a tentative D call TRBD1 (5 bases). This CDR3 region has 17 residues. Trimming removed 3 bases from V and 8 bases from J, with 23 bases in between. Germline V gene lookup returns CDR1 LGHNA and CDR2 YNFKEQ. CDR3 residues: CASSQHGASLAGEPQHF. CDR3 in DNA: TGTGCCAGCAGCCAGCACGGGGCATCCCTGGCTGGGGAGCCCCAGCATTTT.

V usage is TRBV19 and J usage is TRBJ2-2; D unresolved. This CDR3 is built from 14 residues. CDR1 is LNHDA, CDR2 SQIVND, per germline (reference sequence). V lost 3 bases to trimming and J lost 2 bases, with 7 bases between them. The CDR3 DNA reads TGTGCCAGTAGTATCGGGCTCAACACCGGGGAGCTGTTTTTT. Translation gives CASSIGLNTGELFF. Drawing the rest from reference TRBV19 and TRBJ2-2, the complete variable domain is DGGITQSPKYLFRKEGQNVTLSCEQNLNHDAMYWYRQDPGQGLRLIYYSQIVNDFQKGDIAEGYSVSREKKESFPLTVTSAQKNPTAFYLCASSIGLNTGELFFGEGSRLTVL.

The V call is TRBV2, the J call TRBJ2-5; a weak D match, TRBD1 (5 bases). The V gene's germline CDR1 is SNHLY and CDR2 FYNNEI. The germline V and J ends were trimmed by 4 bases and 4 bases, with 10 bases remaining between them. This CDR3 region has 13 residues. The CDR3 region is CASSGGPTETQYF. In nucleotides, the CDR3 is TGTGCCAGCAGTGGGGGCCCAACAGAGACCCAGTACTTC.

The chain employs TRBV7-2 and TRBJ1-2, with D tentatively TRBD1 (6 bases). CDR3 length: 16 residues. The V gene's germline CDR1 is SGHTA and CDR2 FQGNSA. V lost 1 base and J lost 7, with 19 bases in between. CDR3 DNA sequence: TGTGCCAGCAGCTTAGAGGGGTCAGGGGCAATAGGTGGCTACACCTTC. It is translated as CASSLEGSGAIGGYTF.

The V call is TRBV2, the J call TRBJ2-1; TRBD2 aligns across 14 bases. The CDR3 extends over 18 amino acids. Germline V gene data show CDR1 as SNHLY and CDR2 as FYNNEI. The trim removed 4 bases at V and 1 base at J, leaving 6 bases unmatched. The DNA for the CDR3 is TGTGCCAGCAGTGGAGGACTAGCGGGGGGAGCATCCTACAATGAGCAGTTCTTC. Translated, it gives CASSGGLAGGASYNEQFF.

The chain recombines TRBV6-1 with TRBJ1-1; 7 nucleotides align to TRBD1. Germline V gene lookup returns CDR1 MNHNS and CDR2 SASEGT. V dropped 2 bases and J dropped 5; count of bases not matched to a gene: 8. The CDR3 spans 15 residues. Here the CDR3 reads CASSEPSRGRTEAFF. In DNA form, the CDR3 reads TGTGCCAGCAGTGAACCCTCCAGGGGGAGAACTGAAGCTTTCTTT.

The chain uses TRBV5-4 and TRBJ2-5, with D perhaps matching TRBD1 or TRBD2 (5 bases each). The CDR3 is 14 residues long. Germline CDR1 reads SGHNT; CDR2 reads YYREEE (reference sequence). Trimming pared 2 bases from V and 3 bases from J, leaving 11 bases between. CDR3 protein: CASSLRDLEETQYF. DNA of the CDR3: TGTGCCAGCAGCTTACGGGACCTTGAAGAGACCCAGTACTTC.

The V call is TRBV6-5, the J call TRBJ2-1; the D is unclear. Trimming cost V 8 bases and J 4 bases, with 9 bases left between them. This CDR3 is 12 amino acids long. Germline V gives CDR1 MNHEY, CDR2 SVGAGI. This CDR3 is CASGTGYNEQFF. In nucleotides, the CDR3 is TGTGCCAGCGGTACCGGTTACAATGAGCAGTTCTTC.

This rearrangement joins TRBV27 to TRBJ2-3; the D is unclear. V was clipped by 4 bases and J by 2 bases, with 10 bases between them. The CDR3 has 14 amino acids. Per germline, CDR1 MNHEY and CDR2 SMNVEV (reference sequence). This CDR3 is CASSSSRNTDTQYF. CDR3 coding DNA: TGTGCCAGCAGTTCCTCCAGGAACACAGATACGCAGTATTTT.

The rearrangement joins TRBV25-1 to TRBJ2-5; tentative D call: TRBD1 (5 bases). The CDR3 is 15 residues long. Germline assignment: CDR1 MGHDK and CDR2 SYGVNS. V lost 1 base to trimming and J lost 0 bases, with 9 bases between them. CDR3 amino acids: CASSEWQGYQETQYF. In nucleotides, the CDR3 is TGTGCCAGCAGTGAATGGCAGGGATACCAAGAGACCCAGTACTTC. The variable domain in full, completed from reference TRBV25-1 and TRBJ2-5, reads EADIYQTPRYLVIGTGKKITLECSQTMGHDKMYWYQQDPGMELHLIHYSYGVNSTEKGDLSSESTVSRIRTEHFPLTLESARPSHTSQYLCASSEWQGYQETQYFGPGTRLLVL.

This rearrangement joins TRBV27 to TRBJ1-4; no clear D. In germline, CDR1 is MNHEY, CDR2 SMNVEV (reference sequence). The CDR3 consists of 16 residues. The V and J ends lost 3 bases and 0 bases respectively, with 11 bases between them. The DNA for the CDR3 is TGTGCCAGCAGTTTTGCCCTGGGAGCAACTAATGAAAAACTGTTTTTT. This codes for CASSFALGATNEKLFF.

The CDR3, as DNA: TGTGCCAGCAGGTCGCTAGCGGACAATGAGCAGTTCTTC. It translates to CASRSLADNEQFF. The J gene is TRBJ2-1, the V gene TRBV7-8; 7 positions agree with TRBD2. This CDR3 comprises 13 residues. From germline, CDR1 is SGHVS and CDR2 FQNEAQ. With V trimmed by 6 bases and J by 5 bases, 4 bases remained unmatched.

The chain recombines TRBV5-1 with TRBJ2-7; 10 bases fit TRBD1. Germline loops: CDR1 SGHRS, CDR2 YFSETQ. The CDR3 sequence is 13 residues long. V lost 5 bases, J lost 5 bases, and 4 bases stayed unmatched. The CDR3 reads CASRGTGADEQYF. CDR3 in DNA: TGCGCCAGCAGGGGGACAGGGGCGGACGAGCAGTACTTC.

The chain uses TRBV19 and TRBJ2-2, with TRBD2 as a possible D gene (6 bases). The V gene lost 6 bases and the J gene lost 3 bases, with 11 bases spanning the gap. The CDR3 is made up of 14 amino acids. Germline V lookup: CDR1 LNHDA, CDR2 SQIVND (reference sequence). The CDR3 is CASRLGGDTGELFF. As DNA, the CDR3 is TGTGCCAGTAGGCTAGGAGGGGACACCGGGGAGCTGTTTTTT.

The chain has TRBV6-6 and TRBJ2-3; the match to TRBD1 covers 7 bases. CDR3 length equals 13 residues. With V trimmed by 8 bases and J by 5 bases, 7 bases remained unmatched. Per the germline V gene, CDR1 is MNHNY and CDR2 is SVGAGI (reference sequence). The CDR3 here is CASAWTGKDTQYF. CDR3 nucleotide sequence: TGTGCCAGCGCCTGGACAGGAAAAGATACGCAGTATTTT.

This chain uses TRBV5-1 with TRBJ2-7; the match to TRBD1 covers 7 bases. The germline V gene encodes CDR1 SGHRS and CDR2 YFSETQ. This CDR3 spans 15 amino acids. V trimming: 5 bases; J trimming: 0 bases; junction bases outside the gene matches: 8. CDR3 nucleotides: TGCGCCAGCAGTCTTGGGACAGCTCCCTCCTACGAGCAGTACTTC. Amino acids: CASSLGTAPSYEQYF. Combining the CDR3 with reference TRBV5-1 and TRBJ2-7 gives the whole variable domain KAGVTQTPRYLIKTRGQQVTLSCSPISGHRSVSWYQQTPGQGLQFLFEYFSETQRNKGNFPGRFSGRQFSNSRSEMNVSTLELGDSALYLCASSLGTAPSYEQYFGPGTRLTVT.

This rearrangement joins TRBV7-8 to TRBJ2-5; D assignment may be TRBD1 or TRBD2 (5 bases each). V lost 5 bases and J 2 bases, leaving 18 bases between the germline ends. CDR1 is SGHVS and CDR2 is FQNEAQ in the germline V gene. The CDR3 totals 16 residues. In DNA, the CDR3 is TGTGCCAGCAGCGACCGGGACGGTTCACGACAAGAGACCCAGTACTTC. Residues: CASSDRDGSRQETQYF.

The rearrangement uses TRBV2 and TRBJ2-7, with 8 bases that match TRBD2. Losses at the gene ends were 3 bases for V and 4 bases for J; bases not matched to a gene: 2. The CDR3 length is 13 residues. The germline V gene has CDR1 SNHLY and CDR2 FYNNEI. The CDR3 here is CASSDGGAYEQYF. In nucleotides, the CDR3 is TGTGCCAGCAGTGACGGGGGGGCGTACGAGCAGTACTTC.

This chain joins TRBV11-2 and TRBJ2-3; 9 bases align to TRBD1. Germline V gene lookup returns CDR1 SGHAT and CDR2 FQNNGV. CDR3 length equals 16 residues. Trimming took 8 bases from V and 5 from J; bases not matched to a gene: 14. The CDR3 DNA is TGTGCCAGCGGTCTCTCTGACAGGGGGTCAGTAGATACGCAGTATTTT. It encodes CASGLSDRGSVDTQYF.

The rearrangement joins TRBV13 to TRBJ2-3; 9 bases are a match to TRBD1. The CDR3 totals 17 residues. From germline, CDR1 is PRHDT and CDR2 FYEKMQ (reference sequence). The junction had 13 bases not matched to a gene; V was cut back by 5 bases and J by 4 bases. The CDR3 bases are TGTGCCAGCAGCCTCAAGGGACAGGGCGTCTTGGCAGATACGCAGTATTTT. This codes for CASSLKGQGVLADTQYF.

The chain carries TRBV7-2 and TRBJ2-7; D unclear. V shed 4 bases and J shed 3 bases, with 7 bases lying between them. The CDR3 loop spans 12 amino acids. Germline-derived CDR1 and CDR2 are SGHTA and FQGNSA. Here the CDR3 DNA reads TGTGCCAGCAGCTCGGACCTCTACGAGCAGTACTTC. Translated: CASSSDLYEQYF.

The chain has TRBV14 and TRBJ1-2; D remains unclear. CDR1 is SGHDN and CDR2 is FVKESK in the germline V gene. V lost 1 base, J lost 6 bases, and 9 bases lay in between. CDR3 size: 13 residues. The CDR3 reads CASSQGYRNGYTF. Written as DNA, the CDR3 is TGTGCCAGCAGCCAAGGATATCGGAATGGCTACACCTTC.